The 10 T cell receptor beta chains below were found in one sample sequenced in a study of blood T cell repertoires in COVID-19. Profiling relied on immunoSEQ multiplex PCR, and the TCRdb table lists in-frame clones only, not all of them. The data contain 200,000 to 250,000 clones, 80% to 90% of them singletons. Input material: PBMCs or T cells enriched from blood (not recorded which). These receptors were collected from a man aged 50-60 years who had been exposed to COVID-19.

CDR3 in DNA: TGCGCCAGCAGCTTCGGAGGACTAGCGGGAGGGCGGGCAGATACGCAGTATTTT. This sequence encodes CASSFGGLAGGRADTQYF. The chain combines TRBV5-1 with TRBJ2-3; 15 nucleotides line up with TRBD2. The germline V gene encodes CDR1 SGHRS and CDR2 YFSETQ. The CDR3 loop spans 18 amino acids. V trimming: 2 bases; J trimming: 4 bases; junction bases outside the gene matches: 8.

The chain recombines TRBV30 with TRBJ1-1; a weak D match, TRBD1 (5 bases). This CDR3 has 13 amino acids. Deletions cut 2 bases from V and 5 bases from J, with 12 bases between. Per germline, CDR1 GTSNPN and CDR2 SVGIG (reference sequence). CDR3 DNA: TGTGCCTGGAGTACATCAGGGTGGACTGAAGCTTTCTTT. It encodes CAWSTSGWTEAFF.

The V and J genes are TRBV27 and TRBJ1-4, with 7 nucleotides matching TRBD1. Germline V lookup: CDR1 MNHEY, CDR2 SMNVEV (reference sequence). CDR3 length: 14 residues. J lost 5 bases, V lost 4 bases, and 4 bases had no gene match. This CDR3 is CASSSGQPNEKLFF. Written as DNA, the CDR3 is TGTGCCAGCAGTTCGGGACAGCCCAATGAAAAACTGTTTTTT.

This clone was picked up one time. An end of the junction does not agree with germline; a read error may underlie this. V and J are TRBV7-7 and TRBJ2-2; 9 bases map to TRBD1. The germline CDR1 and CDR2 sequences are SSHAT and FNYEAQ (reference sequence). The CDR3 length is 16 residues. The CDR3 region has the DNA TGTGCTAGCAGCTTAGAGTTCGACAGGGGGACCGGGGAGCTGTTTTTT. Translating it yields CASSLEFDRGTGELFF.

The count of this clone is one. J is TRBJ2-7 and V is TRBV5-1; 7 nucleotides match TRBD1. Trimming at V came to 1 base and at J to 3 bases, leaving 1 base not matched to a gene. Germline V CDR1 and CDR2: SGHRS, YFSETQ. The CDR3 has 13 residues. CDR3 bases: TGCGCCAGCAGCTTGCCAGGGGGCTACGAGCAGTACTTC. Amino acids: CASSLPGGYEQYF.

The V call is TRBV20-1, the J call TRBJ1-2, with 7 bases that match TRBD1. CDR3 length: 11 residues. Trimming took 3 bases from V and 6 from J; bases not matched to a gene: 1. Germline CDR1 reads DFQATT; CDR2 reads SNEGSKA (reference sequence). The DNA for the CDR3 is TGCAGTGCTAGGGACAGGAATGGCTACACCTTC. As protein: CSARDRNGYTF.

The V gene is TRBV28, the J gene TRBJ1-3; no reliable D call. In germline, CDR1 is MDHEN, CDR2 SYDVKM. CDR3 length: 13 amino acids. The CDR3 region has the DNA TGTGCTACCGGTATCGGCTCTGGAAACACCATATATTTT. This gives the protein CATGIGSGNTIYF.

CDR3: CASSNLGVAGGMTQYF. For the CDR3, the DNA is TGTGCCAGCAGTAACCTTGGGGTAGCGGGGGGAATGACCCAGTACTTC. The genes are TRBV27 and TRBJ2-5, with TRBD2 identical over 10 bases. Per the germline V gene, CDR1 is MNHEY and CDR2 is SMNVEV (reference sequence). V lost 5 bases to trimming and J lost 7 bases; unmatched junction nucleotides: 13. The CDR3 is 16 residues long.

In its sample, this clone was seen once. This chain connects TRBV9 to TRBJ2-5; 9 bases line up with TRBD1. This CDR3 is built from 15 residues. The ends lost 3 bases at V and 4 bases at J; junction bases unmatched: 7. CDR1 SGDLS and CDR2 YYNGEE come from the germline V gene. CDR3 bases: TGTGCCAGCAGCGCCGGGGCGACAGGGGGAGAGACCCAGTACTTC. This translates into CASSAGATGGETQYF.

The rearrangement joins TRBV5-1 to TRBJ2-2, with TRBD1 matching 8 bases. J was trimmed by 7 bases and V by 2 bases; bases with no gene match: 7. From germline, CDR1 is SGHRS and CDR2 YFSETQ. CDR3 size: 15 residues. Here the CDR3 reads CASSFPDRVDGELFF. CDR3 coding DNA: TGCGCCAGCAGCTTCCCGGACAGGGTAGACGGGGAGCTGTTTTTT.